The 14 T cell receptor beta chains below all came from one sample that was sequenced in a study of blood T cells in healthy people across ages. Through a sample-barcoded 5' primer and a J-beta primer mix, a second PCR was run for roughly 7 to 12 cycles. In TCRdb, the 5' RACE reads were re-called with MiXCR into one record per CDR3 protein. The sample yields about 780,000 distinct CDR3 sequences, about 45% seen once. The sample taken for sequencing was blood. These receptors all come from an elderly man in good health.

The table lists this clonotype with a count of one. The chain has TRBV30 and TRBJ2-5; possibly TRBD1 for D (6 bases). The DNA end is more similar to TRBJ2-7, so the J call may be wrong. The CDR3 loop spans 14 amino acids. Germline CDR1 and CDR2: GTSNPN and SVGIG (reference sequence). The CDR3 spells CAWSWDGQTSEQYF. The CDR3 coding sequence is TGTGCCTGGAGTTGGGACGGACAGACCTCCGAGCAGTACTTC.

The CDR3 sequence is CASSEFRGPHGYTF. The DNA for the CDR3 is TGCGCCAGCAGTGAATTCAGGGGGCCCCATGGCTACACCTTC. The chain employs TRBV10-2 and TRBJ1-2, with TRBD1 identical over 8 bases. The CDR3 has 14 amino acids. The V segment lost 3 bases and the J segment 6 bases; nucleotides outside the gene matches: 6. The germline CDR1 and CDR2 sequences are WSHSY and SAAADI.

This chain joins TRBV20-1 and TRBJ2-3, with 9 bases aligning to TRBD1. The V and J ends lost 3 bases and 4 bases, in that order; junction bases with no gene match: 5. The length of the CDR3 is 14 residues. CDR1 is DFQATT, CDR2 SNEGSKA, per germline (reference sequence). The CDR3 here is CSARHRGQADTQYF. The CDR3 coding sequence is TGCAGTGCTAGGCACAGGGGGCAGGCAGATACGCAGTATTTT.

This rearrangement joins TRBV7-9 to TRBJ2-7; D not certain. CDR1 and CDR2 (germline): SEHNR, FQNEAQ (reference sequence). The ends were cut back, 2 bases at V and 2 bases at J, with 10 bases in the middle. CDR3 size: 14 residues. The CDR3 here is CASSLFLIPYEQYF. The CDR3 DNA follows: TGTGCCAGCAGCTTATTCCTCATCCCCTACGAGCAGTACTTC.

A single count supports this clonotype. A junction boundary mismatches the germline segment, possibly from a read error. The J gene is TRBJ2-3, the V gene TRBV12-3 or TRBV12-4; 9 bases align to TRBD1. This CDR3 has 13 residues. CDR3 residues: CAGRTGVTDTQYF. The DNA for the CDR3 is TGTGCCGGCAGGACAGGGGTGACAGATACGCAGTATTTT.

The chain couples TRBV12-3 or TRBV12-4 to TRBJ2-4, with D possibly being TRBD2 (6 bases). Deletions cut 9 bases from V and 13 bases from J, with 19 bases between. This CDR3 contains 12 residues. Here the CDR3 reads CASLERTGEQYF. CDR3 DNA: TGTGCCAGTTTAGAGCGGACGGGGGAGCAGTACTTC.

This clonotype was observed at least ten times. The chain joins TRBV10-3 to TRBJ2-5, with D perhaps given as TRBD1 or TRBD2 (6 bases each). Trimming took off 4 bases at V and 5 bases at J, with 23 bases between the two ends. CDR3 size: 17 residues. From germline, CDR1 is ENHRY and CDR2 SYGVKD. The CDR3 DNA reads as TGTGCCATCAGTGCCCTTGAGACAGGAGGGACTCCGGAGACCCAGTACTTC. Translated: CAISALETGGTPETQYF.

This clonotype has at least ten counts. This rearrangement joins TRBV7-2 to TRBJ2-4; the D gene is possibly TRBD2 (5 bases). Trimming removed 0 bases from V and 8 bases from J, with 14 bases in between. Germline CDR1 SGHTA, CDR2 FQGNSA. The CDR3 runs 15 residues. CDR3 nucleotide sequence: TGTGCCAGCAGCTTAGCGGGAGCCACAAGGGACATTCAGTACTTC. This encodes CASSLAGATRDIQYF.

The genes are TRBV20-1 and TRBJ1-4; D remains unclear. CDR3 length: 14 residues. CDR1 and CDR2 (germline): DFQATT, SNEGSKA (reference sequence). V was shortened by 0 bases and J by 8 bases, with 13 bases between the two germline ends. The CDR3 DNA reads TGCAGTGCTAGAGATAGGAAAGTGGGGGAAAAACTGTTTTTT. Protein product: CSARDRKVGEKLFF.

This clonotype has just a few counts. CDR3 nucleotide sequence: TGTGCCAGCAGCGACTCCGGGACTAGCGGGATTAGCGATACGCAGTATTTT. It translates to CASSDSGTSGISDTQYF. The chain combines TRBV11-3 with TRBJ2-3; TRBD2 aligns across 13 bases. This CDR3 comprises 17 residues. The V and J ends lost 5 bases and 6 bases, in that order; junction bases with no gene match: 11. CDR1 and CDR2 (germline): SGHNT, YENEEA.

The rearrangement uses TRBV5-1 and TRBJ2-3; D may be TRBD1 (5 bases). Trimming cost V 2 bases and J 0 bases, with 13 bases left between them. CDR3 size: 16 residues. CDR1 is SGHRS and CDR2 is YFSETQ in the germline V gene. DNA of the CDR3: TGCGCCAGCAGCTTACCGACGGACACTAGCACAGATACGCAGTATTTT. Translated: CASSLPTDTSTDTQYF.

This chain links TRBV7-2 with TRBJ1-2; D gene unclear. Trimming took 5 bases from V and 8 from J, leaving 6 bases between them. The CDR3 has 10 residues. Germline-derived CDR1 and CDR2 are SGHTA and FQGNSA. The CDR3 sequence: CASSRWGYTF. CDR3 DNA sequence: TGTGCCAGCAGCCGATGGGGCTACACCTTC.

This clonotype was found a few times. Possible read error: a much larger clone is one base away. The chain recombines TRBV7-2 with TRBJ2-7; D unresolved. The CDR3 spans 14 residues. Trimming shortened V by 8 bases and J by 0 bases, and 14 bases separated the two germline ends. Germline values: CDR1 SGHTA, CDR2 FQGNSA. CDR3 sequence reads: CASGRDGSSYEQYF. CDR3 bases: TGTGCCAGCGGCCGAGACGGCAGCTCCTACGAGCAGTACTTC. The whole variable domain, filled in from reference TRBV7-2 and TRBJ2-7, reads GAGVSQSPSNKVTEKGKDVELRCDPISGHTALYWYRQSLGQGLEFLIYFQGNSAPDKSGLPSDRFSAERTGGSVSTLTIQRTQQEDSAVYLCASGRDGSSYEQYFGPGTRLTVT.

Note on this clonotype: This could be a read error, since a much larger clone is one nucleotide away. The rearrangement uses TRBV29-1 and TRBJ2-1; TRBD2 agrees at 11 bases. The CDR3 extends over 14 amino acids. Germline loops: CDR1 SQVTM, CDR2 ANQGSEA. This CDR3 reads CSSGGTSGYSEQFF. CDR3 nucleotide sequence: TGCAGCTCCGGGGGGACTAGCGGCTACAGTGAGCAGTTCTTC.